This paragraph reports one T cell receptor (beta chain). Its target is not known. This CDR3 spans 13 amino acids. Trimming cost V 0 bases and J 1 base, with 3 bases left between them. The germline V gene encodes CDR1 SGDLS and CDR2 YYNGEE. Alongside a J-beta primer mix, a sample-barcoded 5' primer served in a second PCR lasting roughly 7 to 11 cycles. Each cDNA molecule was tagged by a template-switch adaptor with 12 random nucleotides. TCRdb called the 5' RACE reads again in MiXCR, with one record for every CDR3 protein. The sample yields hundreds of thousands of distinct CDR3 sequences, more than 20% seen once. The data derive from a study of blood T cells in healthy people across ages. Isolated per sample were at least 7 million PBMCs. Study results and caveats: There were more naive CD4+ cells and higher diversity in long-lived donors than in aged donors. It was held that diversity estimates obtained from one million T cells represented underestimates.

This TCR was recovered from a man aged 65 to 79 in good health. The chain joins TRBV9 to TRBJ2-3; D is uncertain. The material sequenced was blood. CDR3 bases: TGTGCCAGCAGCGTAGACGGCACAGATACGCAGTATTTT. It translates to CASSVDGTDTQYF.